The source of this T cell receptor (beta chain) is a study of T cell responses to AZD1222 COVID-19 vaccine (dated by TCRdb to the early 2020s). Some background on the complete study: AZD1222 recipients whose second dose came at about 4 weeks and those whose second dose came at about 12 weeks were combined into one group, since spike-specific TCR depth and breadth did not differ between the two schedules. A total of 230 to 250 trial participants underwent TCR sequencing, of whom under 220 had received two doses of AZD1222 and around 26 had received two doses of the MenACWY control vaccine. Trial participants were enrolled by age into 18-55, 56-69 and 70-plus year subgroups, with approximately 150, 30 and 60 TCR-sequenced participants respectively. Results the study describes overall, beyond this receptor: CD4 TCRs associated with the vaccine covered the entire spike protein, and the dominant responses were in regions 160-218 and 743-854. Reportedly, close to half of the unique spike-specific TCRs recognized epitopes lying outside the regions that are mutated in the B.1.351 and B.1.1.7 variants. In the small 56-69-year group, the increase in depth fell short of significance, most likely because of low power. Because no day 14 peak-response samples were available, repertoires were characterized only after the peak T cell response. Conclusions about previously exposed vaccinees are limited because only six or seven AZD1222 recipients were SARS-CoV-2 seropositive at baseline. Spike-specific TCR breadth and depth rose significantly after two AZD1222 doses compared with day 0 and with MenACWY recipients. Most participants were white British and females outnumbered males, and the authors suggested that clonal diversity may have been underestimated.

The CDR3 regions of human TCRbeta chains were subjected to immunosequencing. The original pipeline was this. Repertoire TCRs were checked for matches against a reference library of SARS-CoV-2-specific TCRs that had been generated using the MIRA antigen-specificity platform. Breadth meant the fraction of unique TCRs that were SARS-CoV-2-associated, whereas depth meant the fraction of total T cells that were SARS-CoV-2-associated. Each spike-specific TCR was assigned to its reactive spike region and to a CD4 or CD8 class using the MIRA data. Log10-transformed breadth and depth values were compared by one-way ANOVA with Sidak's multiple comparisons tests. This immuneACCESS table, as held by TCRdb, lists in-frame sequences with V and J called but not all clones. Of the missing ones, under half trace to an unresolved V gene in checked studies; the others have no known cause. That table gives V, J and clone size, and the DNA gave D and trimming. Within this sample are some 140,000 clones, with about 90% of them counted one time only. 1.9% of the sample is in the top ten clones.

With regard to this clone: What antigen it recognizes has not been identified. The record has no base qualities; no much larger clone is one base away.

Spanning cysteine to phenylalanine, the CDR3 consists of 12 amino acids. Of the read, only the CDR3 DNA is kept; its 36 bases are in frame from base 1. The germline V end is reduced by 3 bases and the J end by 7 bases; junction bases left unmatched: 5. The germline V gene (reference sequence) specifies DFQATT as CDR1 and SNEGSKA as CDR2. What this sample's time point label stands for: baseline before first vaccination. Vaccinee samples were obtained from the UK trials COV001 and COV002, which included a single-blind randomized controlled phase 2/3 trial of AZD1222 (ChAdOx1 nCoV-19) in healthy adults. For TCRbeta chain sequencing, PBMC samples were collected from trial participants at day 0 and at day 28 after the second dose.

The chain joins TRBV20-1 to TRBJ1-2; 7 bases in the middle match TRBD1. Sequenced material: peripheral blood, taken on day 0 of AZD1222 vaccination. The sequence was collected from an adult in good health. CDR3 region: CSASNRGRGYTF. The DNA sequence is as follows: TGCAGTGCTAGTAACAGGGGCCGTGGCTACACCTTC.